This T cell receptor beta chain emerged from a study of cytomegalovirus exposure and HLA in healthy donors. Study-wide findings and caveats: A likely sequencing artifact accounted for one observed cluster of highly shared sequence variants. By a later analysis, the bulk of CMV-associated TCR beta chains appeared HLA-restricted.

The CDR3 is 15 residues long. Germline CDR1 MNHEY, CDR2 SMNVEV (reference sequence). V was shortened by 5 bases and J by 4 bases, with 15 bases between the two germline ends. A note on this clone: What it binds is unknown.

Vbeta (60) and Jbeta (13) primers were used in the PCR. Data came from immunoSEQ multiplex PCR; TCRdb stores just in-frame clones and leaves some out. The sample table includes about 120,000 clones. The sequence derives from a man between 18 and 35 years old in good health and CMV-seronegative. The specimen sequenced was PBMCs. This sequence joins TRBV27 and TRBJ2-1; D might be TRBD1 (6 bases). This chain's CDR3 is CASSPYDQGYNEQFF. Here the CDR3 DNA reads TGTGCCAGCAGTCCCTATGATCAGGGGTACAATGAGCAGTTCTTC.